The T cell receptor beta chain under discussion was sequenced for a study of T-cell memory formation after mild COVID-19. TCRdb fed the 5' RACE reads into MiXCR, producing one record per CDR3 protein. This table has under 350,000 distinct CDR3 sequences, roughly 15% appearing once. The J segment lost 5 bases and the V segment lost 5 bases, leaving 5 bases of the junction unmatched. From germline, CDR1 is SEHNR and CDR2 FQNEAQ (reference sequence). The CDR3 runs 14 residues. This chain uses TRBV7-9 with TRBJ1-4, with TRBD1 identical over 7 bases. The sequenced sample was PBMCs or a T cell subset sorted from them (not recorded which). The receptor's source is a man aged 18 to 29 who had mild COVID-19 (a few samples of this study predate the infection). Cell type and time point are not known. The CDR3, as DNA: TGTGCCAGCAGCCGGACAGGTCAAAATGAAAAACTGTTTTTT. Its protein is CASSRTGQNEKLFF.